What follows describes a single T cell receptor (beta chain). The source of the sample is a study of regulatory T cells. Germline assignment: CDR1 MDHEN and CDR2 SYDVKM. Trimming took 5 bases from V and 1 from J; bases not matched to a gene: 11. CDR3 length: 16 amino acids. Primers: 52 TRBV forward and 13 TRBJ reverse. Clones were sequenced by immunoSEQ multiplex PCR, and TCRdb holds only the in-frame ones, with some missing. The sample has tens of thousands of clones, 93% seen once; the top ten hold 3.5%. The chain couples TRBV28 to TRBJ2-7, with TRBD1 identical over 7 bases. The sample taken for sequencing was CD8+ T cells sorted from blood. This receptor was obtained from a child aged 2-15 years with CD3G deficiency. The DNA of the CDR3 is TGTGCCAGCAGTAGATACCGACAGGGCCGATCCTACGAGCAGTACTTC. Protein: CASSRYRQGRSYEQYF.